This TCR beta chain was recorded in a study of shared clonotypes between healthy human individuals. This clone was seen only once. The target antigen is unknown. General study results and limits: Generation probabilities of non-shared clonotypes were lower (relative to those shared by all four donors). Among the subsets, naive ones generally showed larger estimated richness than memory ones. Several donors shared approximately 5% of their naive CD4 clonotypes. It was expected that sequencing depth would affect clonotype sharing among donors.

Some clones are missing from TCRdb's copy, which holds only in-frame ones; the method was immunoSEQ multiplex PCR. The sample has approximately 2,000,000 clones, about 94% seen once. Naive CD8 cells lacked CD45RO, underwent positive selection for CCR7 and left out terminally differentiated effector memory CD45RA+ cells. V was pared by 8 bases and J by 2 bases, with 16 bases between. The germline gives CDR1 MNHEY, CDR2 SMNVEV (reference sequence). The CDR3 loop spans 15 amino acids. The sequencing sample was made of naive CD8+ T cells from PBMCs. The chain links TRBV27 to TRBJ1-5; unclear D gene. This clonotype was obtained from a man between 18 and 29 years old in good health. Some clones in this sample may be carry-over from other donors' samples. The CDR3 loop reads CASAPSPRRNQPQHF. DNA for the CDR3: TGTGCCAGCGCTCCTTCCCCCAGGCGCAATCAGCCCCAGCATTTT.